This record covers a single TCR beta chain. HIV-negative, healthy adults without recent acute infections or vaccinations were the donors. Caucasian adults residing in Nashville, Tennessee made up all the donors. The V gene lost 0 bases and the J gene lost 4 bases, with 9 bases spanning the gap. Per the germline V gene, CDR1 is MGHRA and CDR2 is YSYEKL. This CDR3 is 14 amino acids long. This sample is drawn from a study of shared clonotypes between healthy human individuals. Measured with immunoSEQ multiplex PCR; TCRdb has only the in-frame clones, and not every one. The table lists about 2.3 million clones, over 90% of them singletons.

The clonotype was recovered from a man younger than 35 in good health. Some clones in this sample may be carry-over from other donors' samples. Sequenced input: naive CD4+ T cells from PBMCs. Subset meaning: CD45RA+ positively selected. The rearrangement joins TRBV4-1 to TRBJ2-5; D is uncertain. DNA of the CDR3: TGCGCCAGCAGCCAAGACCCCTGGGGAGAGACCCAGTACTTC. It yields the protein CASSQDPWGETQYF.